This T cell receptor beta chain was obtained from a study of OX40 agonist ivuxolimab in advanced cancers. As for the study in general: Every 2 weeks, ivuxolimab was infused into the patients intravenously at between 0.01 and 10 mg/kg. Dose-escalation patients' cancers were hepatocellular carcinoma, melanoma, renal cell or head and neck cancer. Notes on the study in general: The expanded peripheral T cells' antigen specificity was not determined. With doses of 0.1 to 3.0 mg/kg, CD4+ and CD8+ blood T cells had undergone clonal expansion by week 6.

The table lists this clone with a count of one. Its target is not known. The V gene's germline CDR1 is LNHDA and CDR2 SQIVND (reference sequence). V was clipped by 5 bases and J by 5 bases, with 21 bases between them. This CDR3 comprises 16 residues. The assay was immunoSEQ multiplex PCR, and TCRdb's table has in-frame clones only and misses some. The sample has under 30,000 clones, 80% to 90% seen once. The chain has TRBV19 and TRBJ1-2; weak D call: TRBD1 (6 bases). The clonotype was recovered from an adult with an advanced solid tumor such as melanoma, head and neck, liver or kidney cancer. Material: CD4+ or CD8+ T cells sorted from blood, obtained in a trial of the OX40 agonist ivuxolimab. In DNA, the CDR3 is TGTGCCAGTAGTCCTCTTAACGACAGGTCGGAGTATGGCTACACCTTC. Residues: CASSPLNDRSEYGYTF.